The 4 T cell receptor beta chains reported below all come from one sample, sequenced in a study of T cell responses to AZD1222 COVID-19 vaccine. The table came from immunoSEQ multiplex PCR; TCRdb's copy has only in-frame clones and leaves some out. The sample lists 150,000 or so clones, around nine tenths occurring once. The starting material was peripheral blood, obtained on day 0 of AZD1222 vaccination. These receptors were obtained from an adult in good health.

The chain recombines TRBV7-2 with TRBJ1-2, with a possible D match to TRBD1 (6 bases). The CDR3 runs 15 residues. V was cut by 5 bases and J by 4 bases, with 17 bases left in between. Per germline, CDR1 SGHTA and CDR2 FQGNSA. The chain's CDR3 is CASSPSAGQSYGYTF. The CDR3 DNA reads TGTGCCAGCAGCCCCTCCGCCGGACAGAGCTATGGCTACACCTTC. The variable domain in full, with the rest retrieved from reference TRBV7-2 and TRBJ1-2, is GAGVSQSPSNKVTEKGKDVELRCDPISGHTALYWYRQSLGQGLEFLIYFQGNSAPDKSGLPSDRFSAERTGGSVSTLTIQRTQQEDSAVYLCASSPSAGQSYGYTFGSGTRLTVV.

The chain couples TRBV6-5 to TRBJ2-7; TRBD2 matches 9 bases. The trim removed 9 bases at V and 7 bases at J, leaving 4 bases unmatched. Germline CDR1 reads MNHEY; CDR2 reads SVGAGI. The CDR3 covers 11 residues. For the CDR3, the DNA is TGTGCCAGTCTAGCGGGAAGGGAGCAGTACTTC. It yields the protein CASLAGREQYF.

The V and J genes are TRBV7-2 and TRBJ2-7; 9 bases fit TRBD2. Germline V gene sequence: CDR1 SGHTA, CDR2 FQGNSA. The V gene end was trimmed by 3 bases and the J gene end by 0 bases; junction bases not matched to a gene: 6. CDR3 length: 16 amino acids. The DNA of the CDR3 is TGTGCCAGCAGCTTTCATAGCGGGAGCCTCTCCTACGAGCAGTACTTC. Amino acids: CASSFHSGSLSYEQYF.

Details on this clone: This specimen includes other DNA sequences encoding the same CDR3. V usage is TRBV9 and J usage is TRBJ1-1; weak D call: TRBD1 (6 bases). The CDR3 contains 17 residues. Germline values: CDR1 SGDLS, CDR2 YYNGEE. V was shortened by 0 bases and J by 0 bases, with 15 bases between the two germline ends. The CDR3 DNA reads TGTGCCAGCAGCGTAGACCTACAGGGTGGGATGAACACTGAAGCTTTCTTT. It codes for CASSVDLQGGMNTEAFF.